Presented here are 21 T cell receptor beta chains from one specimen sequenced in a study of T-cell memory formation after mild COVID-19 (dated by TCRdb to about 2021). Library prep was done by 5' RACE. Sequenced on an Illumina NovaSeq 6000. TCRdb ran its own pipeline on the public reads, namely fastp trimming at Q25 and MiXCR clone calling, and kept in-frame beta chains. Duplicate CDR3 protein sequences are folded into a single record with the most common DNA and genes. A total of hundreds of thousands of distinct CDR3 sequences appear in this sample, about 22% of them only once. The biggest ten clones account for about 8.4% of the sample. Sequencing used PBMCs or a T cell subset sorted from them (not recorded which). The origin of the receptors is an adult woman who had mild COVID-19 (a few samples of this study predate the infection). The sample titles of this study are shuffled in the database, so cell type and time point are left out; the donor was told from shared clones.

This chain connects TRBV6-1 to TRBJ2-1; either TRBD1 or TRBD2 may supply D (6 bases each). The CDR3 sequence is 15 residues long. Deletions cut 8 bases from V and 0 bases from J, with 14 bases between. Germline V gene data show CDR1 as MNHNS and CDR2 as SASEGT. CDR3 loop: CASRGRDNSYNEQFF. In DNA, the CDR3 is TGTGCCAGCCGTGGGCGGGACAACTCCTACAATGAGCAGTTCTTC.

The CDR3 DNA sequence: TGTGCCAGCAGTGATCGTGGGGGTGAGCAGTTCTTC. It yields the protein CASSDRGGEQFF. The rearrangement links TRBV2 to TRBJ2-1, with D perhaps TRBD1 or TRBD2 (5 bases each). V lost 3 bases, J lost 9 bases, and 9 bases lay in between. CDR3 length: 12 residues. CDR1 SNHLY and CDR2 FYNNEI come from the germline V gene.

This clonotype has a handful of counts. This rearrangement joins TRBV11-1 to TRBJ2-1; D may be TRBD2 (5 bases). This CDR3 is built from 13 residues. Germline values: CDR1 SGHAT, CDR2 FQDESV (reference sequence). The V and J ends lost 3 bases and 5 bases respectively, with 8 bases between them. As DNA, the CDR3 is TGTGCCAGCAGCTTGGACGGGAACAATGAGCAGTTCTTC. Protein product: CASSLDGNNEQFF.

CDR3 DNA: TGCGCCAGCAGCTTGGGTGTCCCAGGCCAAGAGACCCAGTACTTC. This translates into CASSLGVPGQETQYF. The V and J genes are TRBV5-1 and TRBJ2-5, with D unclear. V lost 0 bases to trimming and J lost 1 base, with 10 bases between them. The germline V gene has CDR1 SGHRS and CDR2 YFSETQ. The CDR3 is 15 residues long.

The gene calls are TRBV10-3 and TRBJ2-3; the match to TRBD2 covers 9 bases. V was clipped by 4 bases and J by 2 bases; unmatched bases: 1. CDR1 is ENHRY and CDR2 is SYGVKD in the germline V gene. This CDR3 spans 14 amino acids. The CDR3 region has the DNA TGTGCCATCAGTGGCGGGAGGGTCACAGATACGCAGTATTTT. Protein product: CAISGGRVTDTQYF.

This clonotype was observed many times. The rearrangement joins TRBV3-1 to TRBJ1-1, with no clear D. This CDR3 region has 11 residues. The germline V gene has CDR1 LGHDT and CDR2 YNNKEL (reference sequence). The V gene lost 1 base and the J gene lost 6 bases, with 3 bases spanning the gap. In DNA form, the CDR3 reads TGTGCCAGCAGCCAAGGGGCTGAAGCTTTCTTT. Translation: CASSQGAEAFF.

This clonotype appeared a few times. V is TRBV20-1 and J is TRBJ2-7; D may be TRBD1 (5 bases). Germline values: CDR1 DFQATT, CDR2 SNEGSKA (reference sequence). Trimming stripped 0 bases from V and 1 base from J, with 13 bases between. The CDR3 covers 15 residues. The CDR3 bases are TGCAGTGCTAGAGATTTAACAGGAGCATCCTACGAGCAGTACTTC. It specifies CSARDLTGASYEQYF.

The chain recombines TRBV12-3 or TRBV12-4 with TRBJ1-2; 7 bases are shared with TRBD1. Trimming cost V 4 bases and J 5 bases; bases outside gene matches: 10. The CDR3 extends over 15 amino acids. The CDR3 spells CASSYTTGSGYGYTF. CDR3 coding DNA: TGTGCCAGCAGTTATACGACAGGGAGCGGGTATGGCTACACCTTC.

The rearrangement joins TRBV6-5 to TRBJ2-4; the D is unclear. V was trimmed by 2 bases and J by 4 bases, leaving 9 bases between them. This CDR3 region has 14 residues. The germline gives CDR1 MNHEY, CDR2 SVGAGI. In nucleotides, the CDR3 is TGTGCCAGCAGTTACGATGCAGGAAAAAACATTCAGTACTTC. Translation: CASSYDAGKNIQYF.

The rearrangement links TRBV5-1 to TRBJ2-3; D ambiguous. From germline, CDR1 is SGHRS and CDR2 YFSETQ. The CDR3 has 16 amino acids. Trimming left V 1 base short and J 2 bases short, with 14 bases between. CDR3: CASSLKSLNPTDTQYF. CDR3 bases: TGCGCCAGCAGCTTGAAGTCTCTGAACCCCACAGATACGCAGTATTTT.

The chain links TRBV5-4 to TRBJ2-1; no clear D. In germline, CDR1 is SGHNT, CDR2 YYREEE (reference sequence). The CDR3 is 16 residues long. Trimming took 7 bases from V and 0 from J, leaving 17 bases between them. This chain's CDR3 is CASSGPSYVSYNEQFF. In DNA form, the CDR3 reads TGTGCCAGCTCCGGACCCTCGTACGTCTCCTACAATGAGCAGTTCTTC.

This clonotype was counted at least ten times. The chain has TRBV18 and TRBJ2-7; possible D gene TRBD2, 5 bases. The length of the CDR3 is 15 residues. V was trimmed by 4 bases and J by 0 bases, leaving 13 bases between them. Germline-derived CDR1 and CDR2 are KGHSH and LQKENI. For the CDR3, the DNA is TGTGCCAGCTCACTCTCGGGATCAATCTCCTACGAGCAGTACTTC. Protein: CASSLSGSISYEQYF.

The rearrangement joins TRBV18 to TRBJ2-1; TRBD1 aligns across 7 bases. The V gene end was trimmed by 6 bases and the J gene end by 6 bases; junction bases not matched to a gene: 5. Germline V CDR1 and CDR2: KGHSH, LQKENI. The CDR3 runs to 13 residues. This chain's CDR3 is CASSQDRFNEQFF. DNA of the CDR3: TGTGCCAGCTCTCAGGACAGGTTCAATGAGCAGTTCTTC. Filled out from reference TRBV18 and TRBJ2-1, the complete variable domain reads NAGVMQNPRHLVRRRGQEARLRCSPMKGHSHVYWYRQLPEEGLKFMVYLQKENIIDESGMPKERFSAEFPKEGPSILRIQQVVRGDSAAYFCASSQDRFNEQFFGPGTRLTVL.

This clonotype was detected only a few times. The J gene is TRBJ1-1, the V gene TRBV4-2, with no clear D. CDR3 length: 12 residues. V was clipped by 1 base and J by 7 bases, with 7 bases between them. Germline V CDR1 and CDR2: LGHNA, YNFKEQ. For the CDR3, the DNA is TGTGCCAGCAGCCAAGGGGCCGTTGAAGCTTTCTTT. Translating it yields CASSQGAVEAFF.

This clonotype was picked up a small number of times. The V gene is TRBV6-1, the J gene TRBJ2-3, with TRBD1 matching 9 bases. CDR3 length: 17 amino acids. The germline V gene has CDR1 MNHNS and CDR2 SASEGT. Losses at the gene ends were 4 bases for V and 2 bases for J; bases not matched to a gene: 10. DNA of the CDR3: TGTGCCAGCAGTGTCAACCCGTGGGACAGGGACACAGATACGCAGTATTTT. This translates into CASSVNPWDRDTDTQYF.

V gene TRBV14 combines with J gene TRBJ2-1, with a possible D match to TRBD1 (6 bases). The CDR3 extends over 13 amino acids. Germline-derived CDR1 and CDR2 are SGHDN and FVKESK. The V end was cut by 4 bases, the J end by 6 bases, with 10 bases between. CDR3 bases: TGTGCCAGCAGCCGAACGGACAGCAATGAGCAGTTCTTC. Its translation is CASSRTDSNEQFF.

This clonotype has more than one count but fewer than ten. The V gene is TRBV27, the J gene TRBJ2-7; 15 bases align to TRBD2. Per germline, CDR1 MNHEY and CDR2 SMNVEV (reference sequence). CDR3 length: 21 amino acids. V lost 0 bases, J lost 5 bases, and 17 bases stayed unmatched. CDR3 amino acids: CASSLSRPGHGTSGRTHEQYF. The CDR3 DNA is TGTGCCAGCAGTTTATCCCGCCCGGGACATGGGACTAGCGGGAGGACCCACGAGCAGTACTTC.

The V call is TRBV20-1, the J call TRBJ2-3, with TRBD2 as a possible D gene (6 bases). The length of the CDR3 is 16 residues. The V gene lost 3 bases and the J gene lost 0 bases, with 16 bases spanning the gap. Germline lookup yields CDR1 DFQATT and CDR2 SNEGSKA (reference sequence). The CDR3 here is CSASARAGKSTDTQYF. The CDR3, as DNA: TGCAGTGCTAGTGCTCGAGCGGGCAAAAGCACAGATACGCAGTATTTT.

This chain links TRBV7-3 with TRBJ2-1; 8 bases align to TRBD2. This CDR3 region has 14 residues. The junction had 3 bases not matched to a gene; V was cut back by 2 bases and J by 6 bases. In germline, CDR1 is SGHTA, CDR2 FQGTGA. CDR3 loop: CASSLSGTSNEQFF. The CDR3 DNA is TGTGCCAGCAGCTTATCGGGGACTAGCAATGAGCAGTTCTTC. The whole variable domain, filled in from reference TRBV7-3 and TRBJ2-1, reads GAGVSQTPSNKVTEKGKYVELRCDPISGHTALYWYRQSLGQGPEFLIYFQGTGAADDSGLPNDRFFAVRPEGSVSTLKIQRTERGDSAVYLCASSLSGTSNEQFFGPGTRLTVL.

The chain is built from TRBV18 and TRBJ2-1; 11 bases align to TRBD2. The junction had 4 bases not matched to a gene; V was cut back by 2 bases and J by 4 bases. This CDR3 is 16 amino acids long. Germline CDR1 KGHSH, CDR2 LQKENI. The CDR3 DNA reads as TGTGCCAGCTCACCAAGTATAGCGGGAGGGTACAATGAGCAGTTCTTC. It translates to CASSPSIAGGYNEQFF.

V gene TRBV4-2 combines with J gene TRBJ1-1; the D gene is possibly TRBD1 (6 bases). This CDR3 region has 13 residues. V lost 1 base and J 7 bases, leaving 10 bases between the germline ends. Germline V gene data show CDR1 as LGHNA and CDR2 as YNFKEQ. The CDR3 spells CASSQAGQNEAFF. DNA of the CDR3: TGTGCCAGCAGCCAAGCTGGACAGAATGAAGCTTTCTTT.